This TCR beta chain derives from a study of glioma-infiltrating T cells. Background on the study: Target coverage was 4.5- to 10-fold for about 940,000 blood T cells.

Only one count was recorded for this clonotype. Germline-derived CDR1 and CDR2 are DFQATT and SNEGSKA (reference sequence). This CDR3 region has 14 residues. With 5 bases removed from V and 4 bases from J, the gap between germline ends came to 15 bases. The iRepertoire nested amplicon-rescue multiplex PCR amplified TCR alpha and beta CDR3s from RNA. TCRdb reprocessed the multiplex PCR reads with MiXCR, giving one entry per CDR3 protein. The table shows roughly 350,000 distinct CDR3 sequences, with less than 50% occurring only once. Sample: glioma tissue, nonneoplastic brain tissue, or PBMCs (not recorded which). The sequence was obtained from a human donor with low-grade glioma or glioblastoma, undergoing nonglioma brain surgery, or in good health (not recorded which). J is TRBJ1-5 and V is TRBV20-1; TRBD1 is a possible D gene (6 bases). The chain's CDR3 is CSARTGLVNQPQHF. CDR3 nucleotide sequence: TGCAGTGCTCGAACAGGGTTGGTAAATCAGCCCCAGCATTTT.